The clone carrying this TCR beta chain has ten or more counts. The sample comes from a study of CD8 T cells in ankylosing spondylitis. TCRdb re-called the 5' RACE reads with MiXCR, one entry per CDR3 protein. The sample records 250,000 or so distinct CDR3 sequences, more than 9% being singletons. Sequenced: blood, either unsorted or a sorted T cell fraction (not recorded which). The TCR originated in a male donor with ankylosing spondylitis or in good health (not recorded which).

The CDR3 reads CASSLRSGGYRDTQYF. CDR3 DNA: TGTGCCAGCAGTTTACGGTCAGGGGGCTATAGAGATACGCAGTATTTT. This rearrangement joins TRBV12-3 or TRBV12-4 to TRBJ2-3; 8 nucleotides match TRBD1. This CDR3 has 16 residues. V shed 2 bases and J 5 bases; nucleotides not matched to a gene: 9.